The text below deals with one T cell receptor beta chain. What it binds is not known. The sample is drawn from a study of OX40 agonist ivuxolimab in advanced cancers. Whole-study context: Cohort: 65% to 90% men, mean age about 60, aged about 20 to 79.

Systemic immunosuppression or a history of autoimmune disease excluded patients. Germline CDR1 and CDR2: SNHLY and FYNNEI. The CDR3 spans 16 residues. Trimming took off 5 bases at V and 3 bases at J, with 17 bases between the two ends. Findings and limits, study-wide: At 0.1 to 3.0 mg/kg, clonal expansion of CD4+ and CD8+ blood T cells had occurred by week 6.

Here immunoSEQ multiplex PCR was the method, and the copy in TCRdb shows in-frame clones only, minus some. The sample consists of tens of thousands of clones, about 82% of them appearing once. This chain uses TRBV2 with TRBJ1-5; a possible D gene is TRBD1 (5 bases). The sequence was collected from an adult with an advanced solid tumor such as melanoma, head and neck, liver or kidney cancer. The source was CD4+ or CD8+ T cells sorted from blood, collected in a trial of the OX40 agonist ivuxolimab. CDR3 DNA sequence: TGTGCCAGCAGTTCTCAGGGCGTGGTAAACAATCAGCCCCAGCATTTT. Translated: CASSSQGVVNNQPQHF. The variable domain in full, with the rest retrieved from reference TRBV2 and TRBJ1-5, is EPEVTQTPSHQVTQMGQEVILRCVPISNHLYFYWYRQILGQKVEFLVSFYNNEISEKSEIFDDQFSVERPDGSNFTLKIRSTKLEDSAMYFCASSSQGVVNNQPQHFGDGTRLSIL.